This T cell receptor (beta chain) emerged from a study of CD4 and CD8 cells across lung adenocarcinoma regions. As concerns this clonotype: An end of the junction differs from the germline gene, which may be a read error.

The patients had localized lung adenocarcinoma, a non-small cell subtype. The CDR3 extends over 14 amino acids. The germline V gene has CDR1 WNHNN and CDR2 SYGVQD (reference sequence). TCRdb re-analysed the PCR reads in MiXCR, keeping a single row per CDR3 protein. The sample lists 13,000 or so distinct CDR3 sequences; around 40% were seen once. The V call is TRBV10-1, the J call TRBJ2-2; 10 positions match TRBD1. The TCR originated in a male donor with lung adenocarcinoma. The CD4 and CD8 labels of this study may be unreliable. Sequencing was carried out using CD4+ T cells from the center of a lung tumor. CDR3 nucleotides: TGCGCCAGCAGTGAGTCGGCTGGGACAGGGGAGCAGTTTTTT. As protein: CASSESAGTGEQFF.